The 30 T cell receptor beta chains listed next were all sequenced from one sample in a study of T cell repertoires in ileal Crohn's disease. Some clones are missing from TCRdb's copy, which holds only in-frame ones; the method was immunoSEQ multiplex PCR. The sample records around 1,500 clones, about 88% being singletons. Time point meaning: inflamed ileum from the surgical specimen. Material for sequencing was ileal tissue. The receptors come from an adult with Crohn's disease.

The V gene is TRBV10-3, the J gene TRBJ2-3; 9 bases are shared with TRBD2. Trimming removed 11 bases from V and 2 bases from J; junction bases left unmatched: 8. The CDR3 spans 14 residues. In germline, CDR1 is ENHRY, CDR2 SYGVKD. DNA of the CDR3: TGTGCCGCGTTAGGCGGGAGGGACACAGATACGCAGTATTTT. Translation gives CAALGGRDTDTQYF.

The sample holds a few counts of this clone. The CDR3 spells CASVTGTGGYNEQFF. The CDR3 region has the DNA TGTGCCAGCGTCACCGGGACCGGGGGGTACAATGAGCAGTTCTTC. This chain links TRBV6-1 with TRBJ2-1, with 7 bases aligning to TRBD2. The ends lost 8 bases at V and 4 bases at J; junction bases unmatched: 11. Germline CDR1 MNHNS, CDR2 SASEGT. The CDR3 totals 15 residues.

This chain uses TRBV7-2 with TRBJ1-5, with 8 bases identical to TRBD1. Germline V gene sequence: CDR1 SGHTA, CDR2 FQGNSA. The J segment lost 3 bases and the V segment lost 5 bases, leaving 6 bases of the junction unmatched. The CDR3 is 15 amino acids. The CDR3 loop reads CASSRTGGPNQPQHF. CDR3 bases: TGTGCCAGCAGCCGCACAGGGGGGCCCAATCAGCCCCAGCATTTT.

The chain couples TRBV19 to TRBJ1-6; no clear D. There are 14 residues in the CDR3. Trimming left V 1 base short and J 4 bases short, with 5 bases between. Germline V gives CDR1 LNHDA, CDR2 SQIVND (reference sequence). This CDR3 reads CASSIGEYNSPLHF. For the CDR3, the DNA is TGTGCCAGTAGTATAGGGGAGTATAATTCACCCCTCCACTTT.

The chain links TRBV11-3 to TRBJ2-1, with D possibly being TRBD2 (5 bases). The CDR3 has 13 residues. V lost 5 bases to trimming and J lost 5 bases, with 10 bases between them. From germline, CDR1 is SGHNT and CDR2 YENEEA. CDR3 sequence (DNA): TGTGCCAGCAGCCAGCAGACTAACAATGAGCAGTTCTTC. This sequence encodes CASSQQTNNEQFF.

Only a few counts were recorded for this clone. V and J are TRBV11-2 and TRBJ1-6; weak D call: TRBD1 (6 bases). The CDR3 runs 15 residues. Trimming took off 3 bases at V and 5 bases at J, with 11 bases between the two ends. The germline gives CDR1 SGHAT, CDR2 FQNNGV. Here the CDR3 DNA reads TGTGCCAGCAGCTTCCAAGGACAGAATAATTCACCCCTCCACTTT. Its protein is CASSFQGQNNSPLHF. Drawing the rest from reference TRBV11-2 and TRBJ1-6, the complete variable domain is EAGVAQSPRYKIIEKRQSVAFWCNPISGHATLYWYQQILGQGPKLLIQFQNNGVVDDSQLPKDRFSAERLKGVDSTLKIQPAKLEDSAVYLCASSFQGQNNSPLHFGNGTRLTVT.

The CDR3 coding sequence is TGTGCCAGCAGCTTGGCCCCTACGGGGGGCGAGGCTGAAGCTTTCTTT. Amino acids: CASSLAPTGGEAEAFF. The chain combines TRBV5-4 with TRBJ1-1, with D perhaps matching TRBD1 (6 bases). The CDR3 consists of 16 residues. The germline gives CDR1 SGHNT, CDR2 YYREEE (reference sequence). Trimming stripped 0 bases from V and 6 bases from J, with 18 bases between.

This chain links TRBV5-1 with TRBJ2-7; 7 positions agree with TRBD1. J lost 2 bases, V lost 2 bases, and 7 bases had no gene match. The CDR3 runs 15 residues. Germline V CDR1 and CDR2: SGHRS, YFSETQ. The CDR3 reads CASSLDRVATYEQYF. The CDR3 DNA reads TGCGCCAGCAGCTTAGACAGGGTTGCCACCTACGAGCAGTACTTC.

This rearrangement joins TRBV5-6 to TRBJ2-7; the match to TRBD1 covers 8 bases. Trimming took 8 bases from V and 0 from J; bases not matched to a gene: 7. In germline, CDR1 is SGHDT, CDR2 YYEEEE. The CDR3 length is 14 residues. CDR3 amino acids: CASGQGPISYEQYF. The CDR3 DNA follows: TGTGCCAGTGGACAGGGCCCCATCTCCTACGAGCAGTACTTC.

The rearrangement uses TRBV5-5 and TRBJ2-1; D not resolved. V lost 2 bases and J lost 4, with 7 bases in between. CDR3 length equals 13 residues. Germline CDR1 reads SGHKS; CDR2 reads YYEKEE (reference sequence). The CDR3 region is CASSFLGYNEQFF. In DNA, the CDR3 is TGTGCCAGCAGCTTTCTAGGATACAATGAGCAGTTCTTC.

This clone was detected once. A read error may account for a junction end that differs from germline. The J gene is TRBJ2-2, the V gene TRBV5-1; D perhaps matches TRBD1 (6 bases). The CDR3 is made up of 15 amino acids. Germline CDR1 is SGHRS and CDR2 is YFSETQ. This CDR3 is CASSLADRNTGELFF. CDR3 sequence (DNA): TGCGCCAGCAGTTTGGCGGACAGGAACACCGGGGAGCTGTTTTTT.

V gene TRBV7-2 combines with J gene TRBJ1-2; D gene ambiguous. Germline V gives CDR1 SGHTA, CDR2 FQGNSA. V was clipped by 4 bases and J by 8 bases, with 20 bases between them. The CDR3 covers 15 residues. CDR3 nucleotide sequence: TGTGCCAGCAGCTACGGAGGCTCCGTGTGGGGAGGCTACACCTTC. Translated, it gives CASSYGGSVWGGYTF.

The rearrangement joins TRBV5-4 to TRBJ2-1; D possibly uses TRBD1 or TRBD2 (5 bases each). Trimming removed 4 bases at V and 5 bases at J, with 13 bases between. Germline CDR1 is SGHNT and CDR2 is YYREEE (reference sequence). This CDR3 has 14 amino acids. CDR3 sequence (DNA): TGTGCCAGCAGCGCCGGGACGGCGAACAATGAGCAGTTCTTC. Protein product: CASSAGTANNEQFF. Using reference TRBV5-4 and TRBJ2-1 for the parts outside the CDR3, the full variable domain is ETGVTQSPTHLIKTRGQQVTLRCSSQSGHNTVSWYQQALGQGPQFIFQYYREEENGRGNFPPRFSGLQFPNYSSELNVNALELDDSALYLCASSAGTANNEQFFGPGTRLTVL.

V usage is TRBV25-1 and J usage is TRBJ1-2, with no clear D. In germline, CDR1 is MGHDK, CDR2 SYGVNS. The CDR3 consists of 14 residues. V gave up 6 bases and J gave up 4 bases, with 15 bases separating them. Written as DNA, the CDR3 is TGTGCCAGCAGGGGAAATGCGGGCGGCTATGGCTACACCTTC. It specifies CASRGNAGGYGYTF.

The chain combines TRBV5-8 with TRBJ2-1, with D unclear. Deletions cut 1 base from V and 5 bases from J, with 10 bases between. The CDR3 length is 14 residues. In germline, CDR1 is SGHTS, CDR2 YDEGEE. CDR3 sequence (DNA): TGTGCCAGCAGCTTGAAGGTCGGGCACAATGAGCAGTTCTTC. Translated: CASSLKVGHNEQFF.

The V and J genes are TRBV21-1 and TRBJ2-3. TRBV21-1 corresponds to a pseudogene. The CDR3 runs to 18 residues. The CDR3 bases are TGTGCCAGCAGCAAAGCCCCCTGGACGGGGCCCCACACAGATACGCAGTATTTT. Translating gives CASSKAPWTGPHTDTQYF.

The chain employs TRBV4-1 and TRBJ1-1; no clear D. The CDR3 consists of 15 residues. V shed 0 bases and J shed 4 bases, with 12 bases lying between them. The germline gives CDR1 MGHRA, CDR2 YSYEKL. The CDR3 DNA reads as TGCGCCAGCAGCCAAGATCCGAGGGCAGGCACTGAAGCTTTCTTT. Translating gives CASSQDPRAGTEAFF.

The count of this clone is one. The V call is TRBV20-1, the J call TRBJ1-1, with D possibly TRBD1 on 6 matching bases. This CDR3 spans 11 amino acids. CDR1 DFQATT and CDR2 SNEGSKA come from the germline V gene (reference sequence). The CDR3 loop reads CSGRGGSEAFF. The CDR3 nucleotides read TGCAGCGGGAGGGGGGGTTCTGAAGCTTTCTTT.

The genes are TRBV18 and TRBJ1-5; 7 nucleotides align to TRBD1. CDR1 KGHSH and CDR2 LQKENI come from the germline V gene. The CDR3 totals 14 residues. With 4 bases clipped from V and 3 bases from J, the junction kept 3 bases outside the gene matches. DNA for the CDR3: TGTGCCAGCTCACAGGGACAGTACAATCAGCCCCAGCATTTT. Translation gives CASSQGQYNQPQHF.

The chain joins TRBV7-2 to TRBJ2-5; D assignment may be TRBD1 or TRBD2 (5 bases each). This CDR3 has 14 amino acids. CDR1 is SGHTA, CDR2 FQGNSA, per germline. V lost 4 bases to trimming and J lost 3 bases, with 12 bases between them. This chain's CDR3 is CASSSTGTEETQYF. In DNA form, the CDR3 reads TGTGCCAGCAGCTCAACCGGGACCGAAGAGACCCAGTACTTC.

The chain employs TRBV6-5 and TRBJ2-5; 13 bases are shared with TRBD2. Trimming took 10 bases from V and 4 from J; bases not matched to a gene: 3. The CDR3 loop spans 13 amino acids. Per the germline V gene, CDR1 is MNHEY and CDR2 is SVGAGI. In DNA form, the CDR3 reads TGTGCCACGGGACTAGCGGGGAGAGAGACCCAGTACTTC. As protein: CATGLAGRETQYF.

CDR3 bases: TGTGCCATCAGGGGGGAAGTGGTGGAGCGGGAGCTGTTTTTT. Translating it yields CAIRGEVVERELFF. This rearrangement joins TRBV10-3 to TRBJ2-2, with D perhaps TRBD1 or TRBD2 (5 bases each). V shed 6 bases and J shed 9 bases, with 17 bases lying between them. The CDR3 has 14 amino acids. Germline V gene lookup returns CDR1 ENHRY and CDR2 SYGVKD.

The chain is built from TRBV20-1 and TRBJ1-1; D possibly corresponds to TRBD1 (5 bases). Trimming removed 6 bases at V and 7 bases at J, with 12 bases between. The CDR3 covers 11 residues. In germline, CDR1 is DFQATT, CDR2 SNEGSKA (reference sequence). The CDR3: CSAREGFEAFF. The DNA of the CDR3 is TGCAGTGCCAGGGAGGGATTTGAAGCTTTCTTT.

The CDR3 DNA sequence: TGTGCCAGCAGCGTAGTCGGGAGTACGCAGTATTTT. Its translation: CASSVVGSTQYF. This chain joins TRBV9 and TRBJ2-3; TRBD2 might be the D (6 bases). There are 12 residues in the CDR3. Trimming took 0 bases from V and 8 from J, leaving 7 bases between them. CDR1 and CDR2 from the germline V gene are SGDLS and YYNGEE.

CDR3 region: CASSPASGRGETQYF. In nucleotides, the CDR3 is TGTGCCAGCAGCCCCGCTAGCGGGAGAGGAGAGACCCAGTACTTC. The chain couples TRBV9 to TRBJ2-5; 10 nucleotides align to TRBD2. After removal of 4 bases from V and 4 bases from J, the junction contained 7 bases not matched to a gene. Germline assignment: CDR1 SGDLS and CDR2 YYNGEE. There are 15 residues in the CDR3.

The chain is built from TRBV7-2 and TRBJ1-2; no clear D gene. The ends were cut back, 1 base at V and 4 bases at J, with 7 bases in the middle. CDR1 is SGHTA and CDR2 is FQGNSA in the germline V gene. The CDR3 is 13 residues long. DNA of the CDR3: TGTGCCAGCAGCTTAGAGATGGCCTATGGCTACACCTTC. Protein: CASSLEMAYGYTF.

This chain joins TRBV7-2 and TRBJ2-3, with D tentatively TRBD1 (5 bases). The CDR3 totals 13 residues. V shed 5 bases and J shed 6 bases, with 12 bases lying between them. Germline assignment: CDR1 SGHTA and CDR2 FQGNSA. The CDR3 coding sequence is TGTGCCAGCAGCGGGGCTAGTATTGATACGCAGTATTTT. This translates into CASSGASIDTQYF.

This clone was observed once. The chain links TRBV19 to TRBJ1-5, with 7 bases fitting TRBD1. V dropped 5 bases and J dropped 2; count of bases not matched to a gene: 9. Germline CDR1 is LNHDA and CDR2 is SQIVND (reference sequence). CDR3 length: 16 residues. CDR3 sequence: CASSPKTGVGNQPQHF. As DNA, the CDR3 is TGTGCCAGTAGTCCGAAAACAGGGGTTGGCAATCAGCCCCAGCATTTT.

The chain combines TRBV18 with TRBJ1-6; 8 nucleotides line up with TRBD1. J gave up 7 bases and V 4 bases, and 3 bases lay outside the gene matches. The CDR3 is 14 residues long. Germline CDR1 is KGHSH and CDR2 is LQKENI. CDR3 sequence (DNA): TGTGCCAGCTCACTTGACAGGGGAAATTCACCCCTCCACTTT. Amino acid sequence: CASSLDRGNSPLHF.

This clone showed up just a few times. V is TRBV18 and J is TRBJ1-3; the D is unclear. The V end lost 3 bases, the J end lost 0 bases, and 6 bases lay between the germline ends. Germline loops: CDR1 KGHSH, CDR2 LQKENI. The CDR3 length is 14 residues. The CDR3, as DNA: TGTGCCAGCTCACCTGAATCCTCTGGAAACACCATATATTTT. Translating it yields CASSPESSGNTIYF. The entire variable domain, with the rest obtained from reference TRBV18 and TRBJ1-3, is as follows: NAGVMQNPRHLVRRRGQEARLRCSPMKGHSHVYWYRQLPEEGLKFMVYLQKENIIDESGMPKERFSAEFPKEGPSILRIQQVVRGDSAAYFCASSPESSGNTIYFGEGSWLTVV.